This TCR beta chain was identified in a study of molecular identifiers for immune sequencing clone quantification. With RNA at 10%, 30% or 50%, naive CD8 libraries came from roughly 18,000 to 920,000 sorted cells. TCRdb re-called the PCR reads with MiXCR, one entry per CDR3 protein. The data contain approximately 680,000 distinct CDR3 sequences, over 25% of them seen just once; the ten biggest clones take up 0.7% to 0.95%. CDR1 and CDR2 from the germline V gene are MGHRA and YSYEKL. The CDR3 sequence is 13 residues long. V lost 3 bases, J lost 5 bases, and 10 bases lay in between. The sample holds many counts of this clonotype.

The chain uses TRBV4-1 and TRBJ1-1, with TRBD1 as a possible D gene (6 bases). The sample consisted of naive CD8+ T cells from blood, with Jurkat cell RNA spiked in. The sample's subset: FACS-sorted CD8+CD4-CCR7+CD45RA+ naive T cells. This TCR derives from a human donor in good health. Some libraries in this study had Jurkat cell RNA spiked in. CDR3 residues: CASSHADRTEAFF. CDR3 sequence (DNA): TGCGCCAGCAGCCACGCGGACAGAACTGAAGCTTTCTTT.